Detailed here is one T cell receptor (beta chain). No antigen is known for it. Trimming at V came to 5 bases and at J to 6 bases, leaving 6 bases not matched to a gene. In germline, CDR1 is SGHTA, CDR2 FQGNSA. This CDR3 region has 14 residues. This sample was included in a study of shared clonotypes between healthy human individuals. Generated by immunoSEQ multiplex PCR, the TCRdb table keeps only in-frame clones and is missing some. The table records about 2.5 million clones, 85% to 95% of them present only once. Whole-study findings and limits: Shared across four donors were approximately 5% of the naive CD4 clonotypes. Among non-shared clonotypes, generation probabilities were lower than among those shared by all four donors.

The TCR was taken from a man between 18 and 35 years old in good health. Some clones in this sample may be carry-over from other donors' samples. The sample comprised naive CD4+ T cells from PBMCs. Subset given: CD45RA+ positively selected. V usage is TRBV7-2 and J usage is TRBJ2-1; 8 positions match TRBD2. This chain's CDR3 is CASSTGRGGNEQFF. CDR3 sequence (DNA): TGTGCCAGCAGCACCGGGAGGGGGGGCAATGAGCAGTTCTTC.